The rows below give T cell receptor beta chains drawn from one sample of a study of tumor-infiltrating lymphocytes in oesophageal squamous cell carcinoma. MiXCR, run by TCRdb on the PCR reads, gives a single entry per CDR3 protein. Of tens of thousands of distinct CDR3 sequences detected, 35% to 45% appear once; the ten largest clones hold about 25%. Sequences were obtained from esophageal tumor tissue. The receptors here all came from a male donor with esophageal squamous cell carcinoma. CDR3s include the opening cysteine and the closing phenylalanine or tryptophan. The order of the fields is D gene, clone size, J gene, V gene, CDR3 protein, CDR3 DNA. A D gene is named only where the DNA matches it firmly. Clone size is not always given. Where it is, it says once, few, many or a class for expanded clones.

- many TRBJ2-3 TRBV5-6 CASSDGDFLGPDTQYF TGTGCCAGCAGCGACGGGGACTTCTTGGGTCCAGATACGCAGTATTTT
- - TRBJ2-7 TRBV6-1 CASSGGPQTYEQYF TGTGCCAGCAGTGGGGGACCGCAGACCTACGAGCAGTACTTC
- many TRBJ1-5 TRBV10-2 CASSFSNQPQHF TGCGCCAGCAGTTTTAGCAATCAGCCCCAGCATTTT
TRBD1 many TRBJ1-2 TRBV6-6 CASSYLGSTGGVYGYTF TGTGCCAGCAGTTACCTGGGCTCGACAGGGGGCGTCTATGGCTACACCTTC
- - TRBJ2-7 TRBV6-6 CASSLSGKEQYF TGTGCCAGCAGCTTGAGTGGGAAGGAGCAGTACTTC
TRBD2 many TRBJ2-5 TRBV20-1 CSARELAGVETQYF TGCAGTGCTAGAGAACTAGCGGGGGTAGAGACCCAGTACTTC
- - TRBJ2-4 TRBV7-8 CASSLGGGGKNIQYF TGTGCCAGCAGCTTGGGGGGAGGTGGCAAAAACATTCAGTACTTC
- - TRBJ1-5 TRBV7-9 CASSLGGFGQPQHF TGTGCCAGCAGCTTAGGAGGTTTTGGTCAGCCCCAGCATTTT
- many TRBJ1-3 TRBV7-9 CASSLYRDGNTIYF TGTGCCAGCAGCTTATACAGGGATGGAAACACCATATATTTT
- many TRBJ2-7 TRBV10-2 CASSEPQLLSYEQYF TGCGCCAGCAGTGAGCCTCAGCTGCTCTCCTACGAGCAGTACTTC
TRBD2 - TRBJ2-5 TRBV7-8 CASSRLAGGGWEQYF TGTGCCAGCAGCCGGCTAGCGGGAGGTGGCTGGGAGCAGTACTTC
- - TRBJ2-5 TRBV7-9 CASSPPQETQYF TGTGCCAGCAGCCCTCCCCAAGAGACCCAGTACTTC
- few TRBJ2-7 TRBV7-2 CASSGSYEQYF TGTGCCAGCAGCGGGAGCTACGAGCAGTACTTC
TRBD2 - TRBJ2-1 TRBV3-1 CASSQAAVSRGGRFF TGTGCCAGCAGCCAAGCAGCCGTTTCGCGGGGGGGCCGGTTCTTC
TRBD2 many TRBJ2-1 TRBV6-1 CASRRLAGGLDEQFF TGTGCCAGCAGAAGACTAGCGGGGGGGCTGGATGAGCAGTTCTTC
TRBD2 - TRBJ2-5 TRBV5-4 CASSLGLAGGTQYF TGTGCCAGCAGCTTAGGGCTAGCGGGTGGGACCCAGTACTTC
TRBD2 - TRBJ2-7 TRBV4-1 CASSPEGTSGAYNEQYF TGCGCCAGCAGCCCCGAGGGGACTAGCGGGGCCTACAATGAGCAGTACTTC
- - TRBJ1-3 TRBV7-2 CASSFFGAVGNTIYF TGTGCCAGCAGCTTCTTCGGCGCGGTTGGAAACACCATATATTTT
- - TRBJ2-3 TRBV7-8 CASSLRALGSTGELYF TGTGCCAGCAGCCTCCGGGCGTTAGGGTCCACCGGGGAGCTGTATTTT
TRBD1 many TRBJ1-5 TRBV7-6 CASSPSGQGSQPQHF TGTGCCAGCAGCCCAAGCGGACAGGGGAGTCAGCCCCAGCATTTT
TRBD2 - TRBJ2-5 TRBV6-6 CASSYSSEASGPQETQYF TGTGCCAGCAGTTACTCTTCCGAGGCTAGCGGGCCGCAAGAGACCCAGTACTTC
- many TRBJ2-5 TRBV2 CASRTGTVQETQYF TGTGCCAGCAGGACCGGGACTGTCCAAGAGACCCAGTACTTC
TRBD2 many TRBJ2-7 TRBV5-1 CASSADGEGYEQYF TGCGCCAGCAGCGCCGATGGGGAGGGCTACGAGCAGTACTTC